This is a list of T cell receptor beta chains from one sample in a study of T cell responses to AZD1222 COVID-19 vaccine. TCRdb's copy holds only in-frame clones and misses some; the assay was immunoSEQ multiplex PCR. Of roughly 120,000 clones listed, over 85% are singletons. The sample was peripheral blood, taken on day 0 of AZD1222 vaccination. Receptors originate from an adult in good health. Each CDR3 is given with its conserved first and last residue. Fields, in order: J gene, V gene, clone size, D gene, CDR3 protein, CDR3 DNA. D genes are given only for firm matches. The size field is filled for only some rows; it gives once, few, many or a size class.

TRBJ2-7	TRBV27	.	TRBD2	CASSLSLGEGYEQYF	TGTGCCAGCAGTTTATCGTTGGGGGAGGGGTACGAGCAGTACTTC
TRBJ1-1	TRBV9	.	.	CASSLDIGTEAFF	TGTGCCAGCAGCCTAGATATTGGGACTGAAGCTTTCTTT
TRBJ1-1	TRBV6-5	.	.	CASSWIYGTEAFF	TGTGCCAGCAGTTGGATATACGGGACTGAAGCTTTCTTT
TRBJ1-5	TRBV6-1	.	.	CASSDLGRQGLSSNQPQHF	TGTGCCAGCAGTGACCTGGGGCGACAAGGGCTGAGTAGCAATCAGCCCCAGCATTTT
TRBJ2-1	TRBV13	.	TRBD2	CASSPGLAGGYNEQFF	TGTGCCAGCAGCCCTGGACTAGCCGGAGGATACAATGAGCAGTTCTTC
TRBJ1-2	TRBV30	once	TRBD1	CAWSPTGGYGYTF	TGTGCCTGGAGTCCGACAGGGGGCTATGGCTACACCTTC
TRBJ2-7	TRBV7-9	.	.	CASSLGGRVYEQYF	TGTGCCAGCAGCTTAGGGGGCAGGGTATACGAGCAGTACTTC
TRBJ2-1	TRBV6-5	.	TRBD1	CASSSRQGMSYNEQFF	TGTGCCAGCAGTTCCCGACAGGGGATGTCCTACAATGAGCAGTTCTTC
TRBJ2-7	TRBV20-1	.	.	CSAQTRSEQYF	TGCAGTGCCCAGACACGCAGCGAGCAGTACTTC
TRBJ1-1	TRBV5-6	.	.	CASSLDYGTVNTEAFF	TGTGCCAGCAGCTTGGACTATGGGACCGTTAACACTGAAGCTTTCTTT
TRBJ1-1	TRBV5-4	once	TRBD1	CASSLTGTENTEAFF	TGTGCCAGCAGCTTAACCGGGACAGAGAACACTGAAGCTTTCTTT
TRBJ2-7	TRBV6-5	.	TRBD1	CASRGPGQGNYEQYF	TGTGCCAGCAGAGGACCGGGACAGGGGAACTACGAGCAGTACTTC
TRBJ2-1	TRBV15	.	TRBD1	CATSSRQGYNEQFF	TGTGCCACCAGCAGTCGACAGGGCTACAATGAGCAGTTCTTC
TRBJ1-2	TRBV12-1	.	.	CASSFGGARAIEDGYTF	TGTGCCAGCAGCTTTGGGGGGGCCAGGGCGATTGAGGATGGCTACACCTTC
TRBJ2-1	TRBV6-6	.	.	CASSPRTADNEQFF	TGTGCCAGCAGTCCCAGGACAGCGGACAATGAGCAGTTCTTC
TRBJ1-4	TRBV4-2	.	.	CASSPRGSPNEKLFF	TGTGCCAGCAGCCCCAGAGGCAGTCCTAATGAAAAACTGTTTTTT
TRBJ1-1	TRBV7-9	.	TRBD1	CASSKDRDRGLDTEAFF	TGTGCCAGCAGCAAAGACCGGGACAGGGGGCTTGACACTGAAGCTTTCTTT
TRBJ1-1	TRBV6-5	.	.	CASSRNMNTEAFF	TGTGCCAGCAGCCGTAATATGAACACTGAAGCTTTCTTT
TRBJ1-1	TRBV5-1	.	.	CASSFMAENTEAFF	TGCGCCAGCAGCTTTATGGCGGAGAACACTGAAGCTTTCTTT
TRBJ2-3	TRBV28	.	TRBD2	CASSLPRTSGSTDTQYF	TGTGCCAGCAGTTTACCCCGGACTAGCGGAAGCACAGATACGCAGTATTTT